This is a list of T cell receptor beta chains from one sample in a study of PD-1 blockade in classical Hodgkin lymphoma. The protocol was immunoSEQ multiplex PCR, while the TCRdb copy is restricted to in-frame clones and leaves out a portion. The sample consists of about 11,000 clones, 60% to 80% of them appearing once. The sequencing here drew on peripheral blood mononuclear cells (PBMCs), taken before the second cycle of nivolumab. Receptors were obtained from a human donor with classical Hodgkin lymphoma. Each CDR3 is given with its conserved first and last residue. The order of the fields is J gene, D gene, V gene, clone size, CDR3 DNA, CDR3 protein. The D gene is left open where the match is weak. Size tells how often a clone was seen (once, few, many) or the class of an expanded clone, and some rows leave it out.

j_gene: TRBJ2-4
d_gene: -
v_gene: TRBV2
abundance: -
CDR3nt: TGTGCCAGCAGTGAAGCGGCCGCCATACAACTAGCCAAAAACATTCAGTACTTC
CDR3aa: CASSEAAAIQLAKNIQYF

j_gene: TRBJ2-1
d_gene: TRBD2
v_gene: TRBV19
abundance: -
CDR3nt: TGTGCCAGTAGTACCCTAGCGGGAGTACTCTACAATGAGCAGTTCTTC
CDR3aa: CASSTLAGVLYNEQFF

j_gene: TRBJ2-1
d_gene: TRBD2
v_gene: TRBV29-1
abundance: -
CDR3nt: TGCAGCGCCTTAGCGGGAGGGCCAAGGGAGCAGTTCTTC
CDR3aa: CSALAGGPREQFF

j_gene: TRBJ1-2
d_gene: TRBD1
v_gene: TRBV7-1
abundance: once
CDR3nt: TGTGCCAGCAGCTTAAAATTGGGTCTGGGACAGGGGGCATGGGGCTACACCTTC
CDR3aa: CASSLKLGLGQGAWGYTF

j_gene: TRBJ2-7
d_gene: TRBD1
v_gene: TRBV10-3
abundance: large
CDR3nt: TGTGCCATCAGTGACGACAGGGGGGACTACGAGCAGTACTTC
CDR3aa: CAISDDRGDYEQYF

j_gene: TRBJ1-2
d_gene: -
v_gene: TRBV19
abundance: -
CDR3nt: TGTGCCAGTAGTATAGCCCCCTATGGCTACACCTTC
CDR3aa: CASSIAPYGYTF

j_gene: TRBJ2-5
d_gene: TRBD2
v_gene: TRBV7-6
abundance: -
CDR3nt: TGTGCCAGCAGCTTAGACGCGCTAGCGGGAGGGAGGGAGACCCAGTACTTC
CDR3aa: CASSLDALAGGRETQYF

j_gene: TRBJ2-5
d_gene: -
v_gene: TRBV9
abundance: -
CDR3nt: TGTGCCAGCAGCGTGAGGGGTTTAGGGGAGACCCAGTACTTC
CDR3aa: CASSVRGLGETQYF

j_gene: TRBJ2-2
d_gene: -
v_gene: TRBV30
abundance: few
CDR3nt: TGTGCCTGGAGTCCCGACAGGCCTGACACCGGGGAGCTGTTTTTT
CDR3aa: CAWSPDRPDTGELFF

j_gene: TRBJ1-3
d_gene: TRBD1
v_gene: TRBV5-4
abundance: -
CDR3nt: TGTGCCAGCAGCTTGGAAGGGGGCTTTGGAGGAAACACCATATATTTT
CDR3aa: CASSLEGGFGGNTIYF

j_gene: TRBJ2-5
d_gene: -
v_gene: TRBV5-1
abundance: -
CDR3nt: TGCGCCAGCAGTTTAAATGGTGGAGAGACCCAGTACTTC
CDR3aa: CASSLNGGETQYF

j_gene: TRBJ2-7
d_gene: TRBD1
v_gene: TRBV13
abundance: -
CDR3nt: TGTGCCAGCAGCTTAGGCCCGGGACAGGGGGCCTACGAGCAGTACTTC
CDR3aa: CASSLGPGQGAYEQYF

j_gene: TRBJ2-3
d_gene: -
v_gene: TRBV15
abundance: few
CDR3nt: TGTGCCACCACCAGGCAAAACAAAAACACAGATACGCAGTATTTT
CDR3aa: CATTRQNKNTDTQYF

j_gene: TRBJ1-5
d_gene: -
v_gene: TRBV28
abundance: -
CDR3nt: TGTGCCAGCACCACCGGGCAGGGGTTGGGCAATCAGCCCCAGCATTTT
CDR3aa: CASTTGQGLGNQPQHF

j_gene: TRBJ2-6
d_gene: -
v_gene: TRBV19
abundance: -
CDR3nt: TGTGCCAGTAGTTCCCTGTTGACAGGATCCTCTGGGGCCAACGTCCTGACTTTC
CDR3aa: CASSSLLTGSSGANVLTF

j_gene: TRBJ2-1
d_gene: TRBD2
v_gene: TRBV19
abundance: -
CDR3nt: TGTGCCAGTAGTATAAGCGGGAACTCCTACAATGAGCAGTTCTTC
CDR3aa: CASSISGNSYNEQFF

j_gene: TRBJ1-5
d_gene: -
v_gene: TRBV6-6
abundance: -
CDR3nt: TGTGCCAGCAGTTACCCGACAGACCTTAGCAATCAGCCCCAGCATTTT
CDR3aa: CASSYPTDLSNQPQHF

j_gene: TRBJ2-2
d_gene: TRBD2
v_gene: TRBV7-3
abundance: -
CDR3nt: TGTGCCAGCAGCTTAGGGACTAGCGGGAACACCGGGGAGCTGTTTTTT
CDR3aa: CASSLGTSGNTGELFF

j_gene: TRBJ1-5
d_gene: -
v_gene: TRBV2
abundance: -
CDR3nt: TGTGCCAGCAACGGGGAGGGCAATCAGCCCCAGCATTTT
CDR3aa: CASNGEGNQPQHF

j_gene: TRBJ1-5
d_gene: -
v_gene: TRBV7-3
abundance: -
CDR3nt: TGTGCCAGCAGCTTCGGGCCATTTCAGCCCCAGCATTTT
CDR3aa: CASSFGPFQPQHF

j_gene: TRBJ1-5
d_gene: TRBD1
v_gene: TRBV19
abundance: -
CDR3nt: TGTGCCAGTAGTATAGTACCCCGGGGACAGGGATGGGGTCAGCCCCAGCATTTT
CDR3aa: CASSIVPRGQGWGQPQHF

j_gene: TRBJ2-7
d_gene: -
v_gene: TRBV4-2
abundance: -
CDR3nt: TGTGCCAGCAGCCCAGGGGTTGGGGGGGCCGACGAGCAGTACTTC
CDR3aa: CASSPGVGGADEQYF

j_gene: TRBJ1-1
d_gene: -
v_gene: TRBV15
abundance: -
CDR3nt: TGTGCCACCAGCAGAGATCGGACTGAGACTGAAGCTTTCTTT
CDR3aa: CATSRDRTETEAFF

j_gene: TRBJ1-6
d_gene: TRBD1
v_gene: TRBV7-2
abundance: -
CDR3nt: TGTGCCAGCAGCTTAGAAAACAGGGGAGGTTCACCCCTCCACTTT
CDR3aa: CASSLENRGGSPLHF

j_gene: TRBJ2-2
d_gene: TRBD2
v_gene: TRBV7-8
abundance: once
CDR3nt: TGTGCCAGCAGCACCTGGGCGGGAGTAACGAACACCGGGGAGCTGTTTTTT
CDR3aa: CASSTWAGVTNTGELFF

j_gene: TRBJ1-1
d_gene: -
v_gene: TRBV7-9
abundance: -
CDR3nt: TGTGCCAGCACCTATCTACAGGGGAACACTGAAGCTTTCTTT
CDR3aa: CASTYLQGNTEAFF

j_gene: TRBJ2-3
d_gene: -
v_gene: TRBV5-1
abundance: -
CDR3nt: TGCGCCAGCAGCCCTTACTACGACTTTGATACGCAGTATTTT
CDR3aa: CASSPYYDFDTQYF

j_gene: TRBJ2-7
d_gene: TRBD1
v_gene: TRBV5-3
abundance: -
CDR3nt: TGTGCCAGAAGCTGGGTTGGACAGGTACACTACGAGCAGTACTTC
CDR3aa: CARSWVGQVHYEQYF

j_gene: TRBJ1-4
d_gene: -
v_gene: TRBV2
abundance: -
CDR3nt: TGTGCCAGTGGACAGCATAATGAAAAACTGTTTTTT
CDR3aa: CASGQHNEKLFF

j_gene: TRBJ2-7
d_gene: TRBD2
v_gene: TRBV10-1
abundance: -
CDR3nt: TGCGCCAGCAGTGAGATGACTAGCGGGAGATTCGACGAGCAGTACTTC
CDR3aa: CASSEMTSGRFDEQYF

j_gene: TRBJ1-2
d_gene: -
v_gene: TRBV9
abundance: -
CDR3nt: TGTGCCAGCAGCGTAGAGGGCAGCTATGGCTACACCTTC
CDR3aa: CASSVEGSYGYTF

j_gene: TRBJ2-1
d_gene: -
v_gene: TRBV5-8
abundance: -
CDR3nt: TGTGCCAGCAGCTTGGAACCCACTAGCATTGGTGAGCAGTTCTTC
CDR3aa: CASSLEPTSIGEQFF

j_gene: TRBJ2-7
d_gene: -
v_gene: TRBV2
abundance: -
CDR3nt: TGTGCCAGCCGGGGAACCGTCTACGAGCAGTACTTC
CDR3aa: CASRGTVYEQYF

j_gene: TRBJ1-4
d_gene: -
v_gene: TRBV30
abundance: -
CDR3nt: TGTGCCTGGAGCGAGACCGGGCCTGAAAAACTGTTTTTT
CDR3aa: CAWSETGPEKLFF

j_gene: TRBJ1-1
d_gene: -
v_gene: TRBV28
abundance: few
CDR3nt: TGTGCCAGCAGTCCCCTCCGGCAGGGTAAAGCTTTCTTT
CDR3aa: CASSPLRQGKAFF

j_gene: TRBJ2-7
d_gene: -
v_gene: TRBV5-1
abundance: -
CDR3nt: TGCGCCAGCAGCTTGGCGGCGGGTCCCGGCAACTACGAGCAGTACTTC
CDR3aa: CASSLAAGPGNYEQYF

j_gene: TRBJ2-1
d_gene: TRBD1
v_gene: TRBV6-1
abundance: few
CDR3nt: TGTGCCAGTGGATCCAGGGGGCAAAGGGGTGAGCAGTTCTTC
CDR3aa: CASGSRGQRGEQFF

j_gene: TRBJ2-5
d_gene: -
v_gene: TRBV5-8
abundance: -
CDR3nt: TGTGCCAGCAGCTTGAGATCTTCGGGGGCCCAGTACTTC
CDR3aa: CASSLRSSGAQYF

j_gene: TRBJ2-7
d_gene: TRBD1
v_gene: TRBV2
abundance: -
CDR3nt: TGTGCCAGCAAGCTGGGACAGGGCTCAAGCGGCGAGCAGTACTTC
CDR3aa: CASKLGQGSSGEQYF

j_gene: TRBJ1-5
d_gene: -
v_gene: TRBV28
abundance: -
CDR3nt: TGTGCCAGCACCCTAGGGGGGTTTCTTCAGCCCCAGCATTTT
CDR3aa: CASTLGGFLQPQHF

j_gene: TRBJ2-1
d_gene: TRBD2
v_gene: TRBV4-1
abundance: once
CDR3nt: TGCGCCAGCAGCCACGGAGTCACCCAAGGGACTAATAAGTTCTTC
CDR3aa: CASSHGVTQGTNKFF

j_gene: TRBJ2-7
d_gene: -
v_gene: TRBV6-5
abundance: -
CDR3nt: TGTGCCAGCAGCCTCGCCCCCCAGGGGTCCTACGAGCAGTACTTC
CDR3aa: CASSLAPQGSYEQYF

j_gene: TRBJ2-3
d_gene: TRBD2
v_gene: TRBV28
abundance: -
CDR3nt: TGTGCCAGCAGTTTAAGGTCGGGGGGTTCAGATACGCAGTATTTT
CDR3aa: CASSLRSGGSDTQYF

j_gene: TRBJ2-2
d_gene: TRBD2
v_gene: TRBV7-3
abundance: -
CDR3nt: TGTGCCAGCAGCCCGGGACTAGCGGGAGTGATAGAGAACACCGGGGAGCTGTTTTTT
CDR3aa: CASSPGLAGVIENTGELFF

j_gene: TRBJ2-2
d_gene: TRBD2
v_gene: TRBV5-6
abundance: -
CDR3nt: TGTGCCAGCAGCATAGGACTAGCGGGAGCAGGAACCGGGGAGCTGTTTTTT
CDR3aa: CASSIGLAGAGTGELFF

j_gene: TRBJ1-5
d_gene: TRBD1
v_gene: TRBV9
abundance: -
CDR3nt: TGTGCCAGCAGCGTAGACGGGACAGTCTATCAGCCCCAGCATTTT
CDR3aa: CASSVDGTVYQPQHF

j_gene: TRBJ1-5
d_gene: -
v_gene: TRBV6-5
abundance: -
CDR3nt: TGTGCCAGCAGCCGGAGTTGGGAAGGTCAGCCCCAGCATTTT
CDR3aa: CASSRSWEGQPQHF

j_gene: TRBJ2-1
d_gene: TRBD2
v_gene: TRBV10-2
abundance: -
CDR3nt: TGCGCCAGCAAGCTCCTACCGGGACTAGCGGGAGGGCCGGGCAATGAGCAGTTCTTC
CDR3aa: CASKLLPGLAGGPGNEQFF

j_gene: TRBJ2-7
d_gene: TRBD1
v_gene: TRBV6-1
abundance: -
CDR3nt: TGTGCCAGCAGTGAATCGGAGACAGGGGGCTACGAGCAGTACTTC
CDR3aa: CASSESETGGYEQYF

j_gene: TRBJ1-1
d_gene: TRBD1
v_gene: TRBV11-2
abundance: -
CDR3nt: TGTGCCAGCAGCTCCCTTTCAGGGGGCTACACTGAAGCTTTCTTT
CDR3aa: CASSSLSGGYTEAFF

j_gene: TRBJ1-1
d_gene: -
v_gene: TRBV18
abundance: -
CDR3nt: TGTGCCAGCTCACTCAGTACAGCGCACACTGAAGCTTTCTTT
CDR3aa: CASSLSTAHTEAFF

j_gene: TRBJ2-7
d_gene: TRBD1
v_gene: TRBV11-2
abundance: -
CDR3nt: TGTGCCAGCAGCTTAAGACTCCGGGACAGAGCCTACGAGCAGTACTTC
CDR3aa: CASSLRLRDRAYEQYF

j_gene: TRBJ2-3
d_gene: TRBD1
v_gene: TRBV6-4
abundance: -
CDR3nt: TGTGCCAGCAGTGACTCGACAGGGGAGACAGATACGCAGTATTTT
CDR3aa: CASSDSTGETDTQYF

j_gene: TRBJ1-6
d_gene: TRBD1
v_gene: TRBV28
abundance: -
CDR3nt: TGTGCCAGCAGTTTATCGGACAGGGGTGGGAATTCACCCCTCCACTTT
CDR3aa: CASSLSDRGGNSPLHF

j_gene: TRBJ2-3
d_gene: -
v_gene: TRBV18
abundance: -
CDR3nt: TGTGCCAGCTCAGACAGGTCTTGGGGCACAGATACGCGGTATTTT
CDR3aa: CASSDRSWGTDTRYF

j_gene: TRBJ2-5
d_gene: -
v_gene: TRBV5-4
abundance: -
CDR3nt: TGTGCCAGCAGTATCCGGAGGCCCTACCAAGAGACCCAGTACTTC
CDR3aa: CASSIRRPYQETQYF

j_gene: TRBJ1-5
d_gene: TRBD1
v_gene: TRBV6-5
abundance: -
CDR3nt: TGTGCCAGCAGTCAAGAAGGACAGGGCAATCAGCCCCAGCATTTT
CDR3aa: CASSQEGQGNQPQHF

j_gene: TRBJ1-1
d_gene: -
v_gene: TRBV30
abundance: -
CDR3nt: TGTGCCTGGTCCCCGACAGGACTTAACACTGAAGCTTTCTTT
CDR3aa: CAWSPTGLNTEAFF

j_gene: TRBJ2-3
d_gene: TRBD1
v_gene: TRBV27
abundance: -
CDR3nt: TGTGCCAGCAGCCTAGGGGACAGCCTTACGCAGTATTTT
CDR3aa: CASSLGDSLTQYF

j_gene: TRBJ2-1
d_gene: -
v_gene: TRBV20-1
abundance: -
CDR3nt: TGCAGTGGCGTCCGGGACTTTCAGCAGTTCTTC
CDR3aa: CSGVRDFQQFF